The 8 T cell receptor beta chains in this list originate from one sample, sequenced in a study of cytomegalovirus exposure and HLA in healthy donors. This PCR relied on a set of 60 Vbeta primers and 13 Jbeta primers. Sequencing used immunoSEQ multiplex PCR; TCRdb keeps in-frame clones, though not all of them. Seen here are under 200,000 clones, roughly 76% observed once, and the top ten hold 13%. Sequenced input: PBMCs. The origin of the receptors is a woman aged 50 to 65 in good health and CMV-seronegative.

This clone was recorded a few times. This rearrangement joins TRBV9 to TRBJ1-1, with 7 positions matching TRBD1. V shed 3 bases, J shed 1 base, and the junction held 3 bases outside the gene matches. The germline V gene has CDR1 SGDLS and CDR2 YYNGEE. The CDR3 runs 14 residues. CDR3 sequence (DNA): TGTGCCAGCAGCGCGGGACAGAGGAACACTGAAGCTTTCTTT. Encoded protein: CASSAGQRNTEAFF.

This rearrangement joins TRBV7-2 to TRBJ2-5, with 7 bases that match TRBD2. This CDR3 has 15 residues. CDR1 is SGHTA and CDR2 is FQGNSA in the germline V gene. The V gene end was trimmed by 4 bases and the J gene end by 3 bases; junction bases not matched to a gene: 8. The CDR3 nucleotides are TGTGCCAGCAGCTCCAAGGGCGGGAGAAAAGAGACCCAGTACTTC. Protein: CASSSKGGRKETQYF.

The table lists this clone with a few counts. This chain links TRBV6-6 with TRBJ2-3; the match to TRBD2 covers 10 bases. V shed 5 bases, J shed 5 bases, and the junction held 7 bases outside the gene matches. The CDR3 has 15 residues. The germline V gene encodes CDR1 MNHNY and CDR2 SVGAGI (reference sequence). CDR3 DNA: TGTGCCAGCAGTAAAGCTAGCGGGAGTAAAGATACGCAGTATTTT. This gives the protein CASSKASGSKDTQYF.

Concerning this clone itself: One end of the junction is discordant with germline, which a read error may explain. The chain couples TRBV7-9 to TRBJ1-6; D is uncertain. The germline V gene encodes CDR1 SEHNR and CDR2 FQNEAQ (reference sequence). The CDR3 has 14 residues. CDR3 residues: CSSSVPRAGSPLHF. CDR3 nucleotide sequence: TGTTCCAGCAGCGTACCCCGAGCTGGTTCACCCCTCCACTTT.

The chain joins TRBV16 to TRBJ2-1; 7 bases agree with TRBD1. The CDR3 spans 17 residues. V dropped 1 base and J dropped 8; count of bases not matched to a gene: 14. Per germline, CDR1 KGHSY and CDR2 FQNENV. The CDR3 DNA reads TGTGCCAGCAGCCAATATTTCCTGACAGGGACACTCGATGAGCAGTTCTTC. Its translation is CASSQYFLTGTLDEQFF.

The J gene is TRBJ2-3, the V gene TRBV2, with 9 nucleotides matching TRBD1. CDR1 and CDR2 from the germline V gene are SNHLY and FYNNEI. The CDR3 length is 16 residues. Trimming removed 3 bases from V and 3 bases from J; junction bases left unmatched: 7. DNA of the CDR3: TGTGCCAGCAGTGAGTCGACAGGGGGGTTTACAGATACGCAGTATTTT. This encodes CASSESTGGFTDTQYF. Using reference TRBV2 and TRBJ2-3 for the parts outside the CDR3, the full variable domain is EPEVTQTPSHQVTQMGQEVILRCVPISNHLYFYWYRQILGQKVEFLVSFYNNEISEKSEIFDDQFSVERPDGSNFTLKIRSTKLEDSAMYFCASSESTGGFTDTQYFGPGTRLTVL.

This clone was seen more than once but under ten times. The genes are TRBV5-6 and TRBJ2-1, with 11 bases matching TRBD2. The CDR3 length is 15 residues. Losses at the gene ends were 5 bases for V and 10 bases for J; bases not matched to a gene: 11. The germline V gene encodes CDR1 SGHDT and CDR2 YYEEEE. The CDR3 DNA sequence: TGTGCCAGCAGTATACTAGCGGGAGCCTCGTGGGAGCAGTTCTTC. Its protein is CASSILAGASWEQFF.

J is TRBJ1-2 and V is TRBV15, with D perhaps matching TRBD1 (6 bases). V gave up 0 bases and J gave up 4 bases, with 12 bases separating them. The germline gives CDR1 LNHNV, CDR2 YYDKDF (reference sequence). This CDR3 has 15 residues. The CDR3 loop reads CATSRDQGGVYGYTF. DNA for the CDR3: TGTGCCACCAGCAGAGATCAAGGGGGGGTCTATGGCTACACCTTC.